This passage covers 3 T cell receptor beta chains from one sample sequenced in a study of molecular identifiers for immune sequencing clone quantification. TCRdb re-called the PCR reads through MiXCR, storing one row per CDR3 protein. The sample includes about 53,000 distinct CDR3 sequences, around 33% of them seen just once. The sequencing sample was made of naive CD8+ T cells from blood, with Jurkat cell RNA spiked in. Subset here: FACS-sorted CD8+CD4-CCR7+CD45RA+ naive T cells. Receptors originate from a human donor in good health. Some libraries in this study had Jurkat cell RNA spiked in.

This clonotype came up a few times. This sequence joins TRBV9 and TRBJ2-2; D not certain. Trimming took 3 bases from V and 4 from J, leaving 19 bases between them. Germline CDR1 and CDR2: SGDLS and YYNGEE. CDR3 length equals 17 residues. CDR3 sequence: CASSATWRRGATGELFF. The CDR3 region has the DNA TGTGCCAGCAGCGCAACCTGGCGACGAGGAGCCACCGGGGAGCTGTTTTTT.

The gene calls are TRBV2 and TRBJ2-7; D not certain. V gave up 1 base and J gave up 1 base, with 17 bases separating them. The CDR3 is made up of 17 amino acids. Germline loops: CDR1 SNHLY, CDR2 FYNNEI. CDR3 coding DNA: TGTGCCAGCAGTGAAGGTAGTAGGTCTGCCGTATCCTACGAGCAGTACTTC. Its translation: CASSEGSRSAVSYEQYF.

Many counts were recorded for this clonotype. The chain recombines TRBV5-6 with TRBJ2-7; tentatively, D is TRBD2 (5 bases). The CDR3 is 14 amino acids. Germline CDR1 SGHDT, CDR2 YYEEEE. V was trimmed by 4 bases and J by 0 bases, leaving 11 bases between them. CDR3 protein: CASSPWTLSYEQYF. The CDR3, as DNA: TGTGCCAGCAGCCCCTGGACTCTCTCCTACGAGCAGTACTTC.